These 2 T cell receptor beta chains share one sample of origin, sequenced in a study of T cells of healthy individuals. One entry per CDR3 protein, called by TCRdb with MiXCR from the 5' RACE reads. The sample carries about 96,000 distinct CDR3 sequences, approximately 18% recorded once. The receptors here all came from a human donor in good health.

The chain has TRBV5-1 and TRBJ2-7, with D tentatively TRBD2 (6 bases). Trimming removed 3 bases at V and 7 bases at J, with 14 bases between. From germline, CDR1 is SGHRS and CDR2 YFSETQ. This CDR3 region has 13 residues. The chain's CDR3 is CASSSGLRGEQYF. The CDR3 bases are TGCGCCAGCAGCTCGGGACTGAGGGGAGAGCAGTACTTC. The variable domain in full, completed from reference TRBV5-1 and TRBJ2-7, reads KAGVTQTPRYLIKTRGQQVTLSCSPISGHRSVSWYQQTPGQGLQFLFEYFSETQRNKGNFPGRFSGRQFSNSRSEMNVSTLELGDSALYLCASSSGLRGEQYFGPGTRLTVT.

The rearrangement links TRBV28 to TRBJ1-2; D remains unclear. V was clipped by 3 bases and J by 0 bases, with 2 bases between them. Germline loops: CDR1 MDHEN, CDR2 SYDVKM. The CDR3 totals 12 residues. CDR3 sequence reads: CASSLANYGYTF. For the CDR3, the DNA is TGTGCCAGCAGTTTGGCTAACTATGGCTACACCTTC.